This note documents a single T cell receptor beta chain sequence. Its antigen is unknown. The assay was immunoSEQ multiplex PCR, and TCRdb's table has in-frame clones only and misses some. There are 20,000 to 30,000 clones in the sample; around 79% occur only once, and roughly a fifth lies in the top ten. With the ViraFEST assay, the study expanded antigen-specific CD4+ T cells using viral peptide pools, then sequenced them. When less than 13 days of culture had elapsed, CD4+ T cells were isolated. A PCR test confirmed that the person had SARS-CoV-2 infection between March and December 2020. A few million PBMC per well received approximately 9.4 IU/ml IL-2 and approximately 10 ug/ml peptides in culture. The entry originates in a study of vaccination effects on CD4 cells after COVID-19. Overall study: Either the BNT162b2 or mRNA-1273 vaccine was given to participants in two doses. Study results and caveats: Clones that were induced by infection or by vaccine showed marked contraction late after vaccination. Few convalescent patients were studied, and early post-infection samples were lacking.

The sequence was obtained from a human donor who had a prior SARS-CoV-2 infection. Here the sequenced sample was CD4+ T cells from PBMCs cultured with HCoV-NL63 spike peptides, taken before COVID-19 vaccination.

The CDR3 loop is CASSPRPGVGNSPLHF. Here the CDR3 DNA reads TGTGCCAGCTCACCAAGGCCAGGGGTAGGAAATTCACCCCTCCACTTT. This sequence joins TRBV18 and TRBJ1-6; TRBD1 might be the D (6 bases). Germline CDR1 KGHSH, CDR2 LQKENI. The CDR3 runs to 16 residues. Trimming took off 2 bases at V and 7 bases at J, with 15 bases between the two ends.